This T cell receptor beta chain derives from a study of cytomegalovirus exposure and HLA in healthy donors. This CDR3 region has 15 residues. Germline lookup yields CDR1 SEHNR and CDR2 FQNEAQ (reference sequence). Trimming shortened V by 2 bases and J by 3 bases, and 13 bases separated the two germline ends. Among the 110 or so subjects of the validation cohort, separate from the roughly 730-subject first cohort, were the donors. Overall study findings and caveats: The study labeled 164 TCR beta chains cytomegalovirus-associated. The classifier reportedly diagnosed cytomegalovirus status with high sensitivity and specificity.

Libraries were prepared by immunoSEQ multiplex PCR; TCRdb keeps only in-frame clonotypes and omits some of them. The sample records 240,000 or so clones, around 85% being singletons. This clone was seen many times. The antigen remains undetermined. This TCR derives from a woman between 25 and 40 years old in good health and CMV-seropositive. This chain joins TRBV7-9 and TRBJ1-1; maybe TRBD1 (6 bases). The sample taken for sequencing was PBMCs. The CDR3 spells CASSLIDRWDTEAFF. The CDR3 DNA sequence: TGTGCCAGCAGCTTAATCGACAGGTGGGACACTGAAGCTTTCTTT.